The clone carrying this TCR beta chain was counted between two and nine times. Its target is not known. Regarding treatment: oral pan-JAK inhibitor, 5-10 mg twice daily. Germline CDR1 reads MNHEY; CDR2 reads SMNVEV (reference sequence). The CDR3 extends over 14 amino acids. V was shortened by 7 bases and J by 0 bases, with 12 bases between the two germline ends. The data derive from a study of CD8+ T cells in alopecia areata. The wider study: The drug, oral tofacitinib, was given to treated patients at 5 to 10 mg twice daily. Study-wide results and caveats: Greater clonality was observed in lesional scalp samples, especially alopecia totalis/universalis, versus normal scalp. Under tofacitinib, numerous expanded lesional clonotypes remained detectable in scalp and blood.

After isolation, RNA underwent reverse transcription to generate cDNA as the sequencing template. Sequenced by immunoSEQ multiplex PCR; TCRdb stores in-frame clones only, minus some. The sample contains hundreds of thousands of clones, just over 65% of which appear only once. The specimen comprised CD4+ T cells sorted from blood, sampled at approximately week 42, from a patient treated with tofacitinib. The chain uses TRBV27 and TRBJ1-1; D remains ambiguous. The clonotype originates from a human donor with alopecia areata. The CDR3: CASKLRRLNTEAFF. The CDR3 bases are TGTGCCAGCAAATTGCGTCGATTGAACACTGAAGCTTTCTTT.